A single sample gave rise to the 6 T cell receptor beta chains below, sequenced in a study of control samples from healthy donors and cancer patients. The table came from immunoSEQ multiplex PCR; TCRdb's copy has only in-frame clones and leaves some out. The table has 140,000 or so clones, around 90% seen once; the top ten hold roughly 3.1%. Sequencing was performed on blood. Source of these receptors: a man aged 30-40 years in good health.

The chain carries TRBV2 and TRBJ2-7, with a tentative D call TRBD1 (5 bases). The length of the CDR3 is 12 residues. CDR1 and CDR2 (germline): SNHLY, FYNNEI. V was cut by 7 bases and J by 4 bases, with 11 bases left in between. In DNA, the CDR3 is TGTGCCAGCATTCCAGGGCCTTACGAGCAGTACTTC. Amino acid sequence: CASIPGPYEQYF.

This rearrangement joins TRBV6-5 to TRBJ2-7; weak D call: TRBD1 (5 bases). Trimming took 0 bases from V and 4 from J, leaving 16 bases between them. The CDR3 runs to 16 residues. The V gene's germline CDR1 is MNHEY and CDR2 SVGAGI. This CDR3 is CASSYSIGDSLYEQYF. The CDR3 nucleotides are TGTGCCAGCAGTTACTCGATCGGAGACAGCTTATACGAGCAGTACTTC.

V usage is TRBV9 and J usage is TRBJ2-5, with 11 bases aligning to TRBD2. The ends lost 0 bases at V and 2 bases at J; junction bases unmatched: 9. Germline CDR1 and CDR2: SGDLS and YYNGEE. The CDR3 length is 18 residues. The CDR3 loop is CASSVGASGGPNQETQYF. The CDR3 DNA is TGTGCCAGCAGCGTAGGGGCTAGCGGGGGGCCGAATCAAGAGACCCAGTACTTC.

This clone has only a few counts. V and J are TRBV5-1 and TRBJ2-7; 14 bases map to TRBD2. The CDR3 is made up of 16 amino acids. V trimming: 4 bases; J trimming: 3 bases; junction bases outside the gene matches: 6. Germline CDR1 SGHRS, CDR2 YFSETQ. The CDR3, as DNA: TGCGCCAGCAGCCTGGGACTAGCGGGGGACCTCTACGAGCAGTACTTC. Its translation is CASSLGLAGDLYEQYF.

By share, this clone ranks as medium-sized. This chain joins TRBV7-9 and TRBJ2-7; D is unclear. The V and J ends lost 5 bases and 3 bases respectively, with 14 bases between them. Germline lookup yields CDR1 SEHNR and CDR2 FQNEAQ (reference sequence). CDR3 size: 14 residues. In DNA form, the CDR3 reads TGTGCCAGCAGCCCCCTTGCAAATTACTACGAGCAGTACTTC. This gives the protein CASSPLANYYEQYF.

The genes are TRBV21-1 and TRBJ2-1; TRBD2 reflects the table's D call only, with no check against the DNA. TRBV21-1 is designated a pseudogene. This CDR3 contains 14 residues. The CDR3 spells CASSVTNPPNEQFF. As DNA, the CDR3 is TGTGCCAGCAGCGTAACTAACCCCCCAAATGAGCAGTTCTTC.